A single sample is the source of the 32 T cell receptor beta chains below, sequenced in a study of T cells in Graves' hyperthyroidism and ophthalmopathy. The investigators amplified TCR beta CDR3 regions from RNA transcripts. A set of HTBI primers served as the primers for a first-round RT-PCR of the TCR CDR3. TCRdb fed the multiplex PCR reads into MiXCR, producing one record per CDR3 protein. The data show approximately 600,000 distinct CDR3 sequences, roughly 20% seen once. The sequencing sample was made of blood. The receptors originated from a man between 25 and 39 years old with Graves' ophthalmopathy.

The chain couples TRBV7-3 to TRBJ2-6; 9 bases line up with TRBD1. J gave up 3 bases and V 3 bases, and 12 bases lay outside the gene matches. Germline lookup yields CDR1 SGHTA and CDR2 FQGTGA. The CDR3 has 19 residues. CDR3 sequence reads: CASSFYPGTGMSGANVLTF. The CDR3 DNA sequence: TGTGCCAGCAGCTTTTACCCAGGGACAGGGATGAGTGGGGCCAACGTCCTGACTTTC.

The chain is built from TRBV5-1 and TRBJ2-2; 7 bases fit TRBD1. The J segment lost 3 bases and the V segment lost 4 bases, leaving 6 bases of the junction unmatched. The CDR3 extends over 15 amino acids. Germline CDR1 and CDR2: SGHRS and YFSETQ. The CDR3 is CASSLGTAYTGELFF. The CDR3, as DNA: TGCGCCAGCAGCCTAGGGACAGCCTACACCGGGGAGCTGTTTTTT.

This clonotype occurred a few times. The chain has TRBV18 and TRBJ1-5, with no clear D. Trimming left V 1 base short and J 4 bases short, with 8 bases between. Germline V gives CDR1 KGHSH, CDR2 LQKENI. The CDR3 is made up of 14 amino acids. The CDR3 reads CASSPQDGNQPQHF. The CDR3 DNA reads TGTGCCAGCTCACCACAGGATGGTAATCAGCCCCAGCATTTT.

CDR3 sequence reads: CASSPRLAGVGFEETQYF. CDR3 coding DNA: TGTGCCAGCAGCCCGAGACTAGCGGGAGTGGGGTTTGAAGAGACCCAGTACTTC. V is TRBV14 and J is TRBJ2-5; 12 nucleotides match TRBD2. CDR1 SGHDN and CDR2 FVKESK come from the germline V gene. After removal of 4 bases from V and 3 bases from J, the junction contained 12 bases not matched to a gene. The CDR3 consists of 18 residues. The complete variable domain, with remaining parts taken from reference TRBV14 and TRBJ2-5, reads EAGVTQFPSHSVIEKGQTVTLRCDPISGHDNLYWYRRVMGKEIKFLLHFVKESKQDESGMPNNRFLAERTGGTYSTLKVQPAELEDSGVYFCASSPRLAGVGFEETQYFGPGTRLLVL.

With regard to this clonotype: One end of the junction is discordant with germline, which a read error may explain. The chain links TRBV20-1 to TRBJ2-7, with 7 positions matching TRBD2. Germline-derived CDR1 and CDR2 are DFQATT and SNEGSKA (reference sequence). This CDR3 has 14 residues. As DNA, the CDR3 is TGCAGTGCTAGAGATAGGCTAGCGGCCTACGGGCAGTACTTC. Its translation: CSARDRLAAYGQYF.

This clonotype was counted ten times or more. The genes are TRBV3-1 and TRBJ2-1; 11 bases align to TRBD1. The CDR3 length is 14 residues. Germline lookup yields CDR1 LGHDT and CDR2 YNNKEL (reference sequence). The J segment lost 8 bases and the V segment lost 5 bases, leaving 5 bases of the junction unmatched. CDR3 loop: CASSRDRGMDEQFF. CDR3 nucleotide sequence: TGTGCCAGCAGCAGGGACAGGGGGATGGATGAGCAGTTCTTC.

This clonotype was picked up many times. V gene TRBV12-3 or TRBV12-4 combines with J gene TRBJ2-1; a weak D match, TRBD1 (7 bases). CDR3 length: 15 residues. The V gene lost 1 base and the J gene lost 8 bases, with 15 bases spanning the gap. CDR3 in DNA: TGTGCCAGCAGTTTAGAACGGCAGGGGGGACATGAGCAGTTCTTC. Translated, it gives CASSLERQGGHEQFF.

The chain links TRBV19 to TRBJ2-7; 7 nucleotides agree with TRBD1. V shed 1 base and J 2 bases; nucleotides not matched to a gene: 5. CDR3 length: 15 amino acids. Germline-derived CDR1 and CDR2 are LNHDA and SQIVND (reference sequence). The CDR3 here is CASSIAPGTAYEQYF. CDR3 DNA sequence: TGTGCCAGTAGTATAGCCCCCGGGACAGCCTACGAGCAGTACTTC. The full variable domain, in which reference TRBV19 and TRBJ2-7 provide the parts outside the CDR3, is DGGITQSPKYLFRKEGQNVTLSCEQNLNHDAMYWYRQDPGQGLRLIYYSQIVNDFQKGDIAEGYSVSREKKESFPLTVTSAQKNPTAFYLCASSIAPGTAYEQYFGPGTRLTVT.

CDR3 bases: TGTGCCAGCAGCTTAGAATTGGGAGAGCCCCAGCATTTT. Translation gives CASSLELGEPQHF. This chain joins TRBV11-2 and TRBJ1-5; no definite D call. Trimming shortened V by 0 bases and J by 8 bases, and 8 bases separated the two germline ends. The CDR3 covers 13 residues. CDR1 is SGHAT and CDR2 is FQNNGV in the germline V gene.

This clonotype was recorded many times. V is TRBV6-1 and J is TRBJ2-5; D perhaps matches TRBD1 (5 bases). The CDR3 extends over 13 amino acids. Germline values: CDR1 MNHNS, CDR2 SASEGT. The ends were cut back, 6 bases at V and 2 bases at J, with 10 bases in the middle. CDR3 nucleotides: TGTGCCAGCAGCGGACAACTGCAAGAGACCCAGTACTTC. Translated, it gives CASSGQLQETQYF.

The rearrangement joins TRBV20-1 to TRBJ2-5; 13 bases agree with TRBD2. Germline assignment: CDR1 DFQATT and CDR2 SNEGSKA (reference sequence). Trimming took 6 bases from V and 2 from J; bases not matched to a gene: 12. This CDR3 is built from 17 residues. This CDR3 is CSAPGLAGENTQETQYF. CDR3 sequence (DNA): TGCAGTGCCCCCGGACTAGCGGGGGAAAACACGCAAGAGACCCAGTACTTC.

V usage is TRBV29-1 and J usage is TRBJ2-7; D uncertain. Germline CDR1 SQVTM, CDR2 ANQGSEA. The CDR3 contains 12 residues. The V gene lost 1 base and the J gene lost 3 bases, with 7 bases spanning the gap. CDR3 region: CSVEGISYEQYF. CDR3 coding DNA: TGCAGCGTTGAAGGGATTAGCTACGAGCAGTACTTC.

This clonotype showed up just a few times. The chain carries TRBV4-3 and TRBJ2-7, with a weak D call TRBD2 (5 bases). Germline loops: CDR1 LGHNA, CDR2 YSLEER. CDR3 length equals 16 residues. The germline V and J ends were trimmed by 1 base and 2 bases, with 15 bases remaining between them. CDR3 DNA: TGCGCCAGCAGCCAAGCTCCAGCTAGCCGTACCTACGAGCAGTACTTC. This translates into CASSQAPASRTYEQYF.

J is TRBJ2-2 and V is TRBV10-3, with unresolved D. The CDR3 extends over 12 amino acids. Germline lookup yields CDR1 ENHRY and CDR2 SYGVKD. Deletions cut 10 bases from V and 3 bases from J, with 9 bases between. The CDR3 DNA sequence: TGTGCCACAAGGACGGACACCGGGGAGCTGTTTTTT. Translated: CATRTDTGELFF.

This clonotype was seen ten or more times. The chain combines TRBV20-1 with TRBJ2-1; D may be TRBD2 (6 bases). V was trimmed by 1 base and J by 8 bases, leaving 12 bases between them. CDR3 length: 13 residues. Germline V CDR1 and CDR2: DFQATT, SNEGSKA (reference sequence). CDR3 in amino acids: CSARAGAKDEQFF. CDR3 coding DNA: TGCAGTGCTAGAGCGGGAGCTAAGGATGAGCAGTTCTTC.

This clonotype was counted only a few times. An end of the junction does not agree with germline; a read error may underlie this. The J gene is TRBJ2-5, the V gene TRBV12-3 or TRBV12-4; TRBD2 is a possible D gene (5 bases). The CDR3 loop spans 13 amino acids. This CDR3 is CASTPGNGEIQYF. The CDR3, as DNA: TGTGCCAGCACCCCGGGAAACGGAGAGATCCAGTACTTC.

The V call is TRBV7-9, the J call TRBJ2-2, with D possibly called TRBD1 or TRBD2 (5 bases each). V gave up 3 bases and J gave up 0 bases, with 11 bases separating them. CDR3 length equals 16 residues. CDR1 is SEHNR and CDR2 is FQNEAQ in the germline V gene (reference sequence). The DNA for the CDR3 is TGTGCCAGCAGCTTTACCCGGGACCCGAACACCGGGGAGCTGTTTTTT. It encodes CASSFTRDPNTGELFF. Full variable domain (outside the CDR3, taken from reference TRBV7-9 and TRBJ2-2): DTGVSQNPRHKITKRGQNVTFRCDPISEHNRLYWYRQTLGQGPEFLTYFQNEAQLEKSRLLSDRFSAERPKGSFSTLEIQRTEQGDSAMYLCASSFTRDPNTGELFFGEGSRLTVL.

This clonotype was observed a few times. The chain combines TRBV4-3 with TRBJ2-2; the D is unclear. Germline values: CDR1 LGHNA, CDR2 YSLEER. This CDR3 spans 15 amino acids. The V gene lost 1 base and the J gene lost 3 bases, with 9 bases spanning the gap. In DNA, the CDR3 is TGCGCCAGCAGCCAAGCCGTCGGCTACACCGGGGAGCTGTTTTTT. Translated, it gives CASSQAVGYTGELFF.

This clonotype was recorded at least ten times. This sequence joins TRBV12-3 or TRBV12-4 and TRBJ2-2, with unresolved D. CDR3 length: 13 residues. V shed 5 bases and J shed 0 bases, with 4 bases lying between them. The CDR3 region is CASSTANTGELFF. The DNA of the CDR3 is TGTGCCAGCAGTACAGCGAACACCGGGGAGCTGTTTTTT.

This clonotype was recorded a few times. This chain links TRBV19 with TRBJ1-5; D not resolved. This CDR3 spans 14 amino acids. V was clipped by 6 bases and J by 6 bases, with 15 bases between them. Germline CDR1 is LNHDA and CDR2 is SQIVND (reference sequence). In DNA form, the CDR3 reads TGTGCCAGTAGAAGACCGACGGGGAGTCAGCCCCAGCATTTT. Translation: CASRRPTGSQPQHF.

Details on this clonotype: A much larger clonotype is one base distant, so this may be a read error. This rearrangement joins TRBV7-2 to TRBJ2-7, with D perhaps matching TRBD2 (7 bases). The germline V and J ends were trimmed by 5 bases and 4 bases, with 18 bases remaining between them. CDR3 length equals 15 residues. Germline V gene lookup returns CDR1 SGHTA and CDR2 FQGNSA. The CDR3 loop reads CASSHESGGGYEQYF. The CDR3 bases are TGTGCCAGCAGCCACGAGTCGGGGGGCGGGTACGAGCAGTACTTC.

The chain employs TRBV11-3 and TRBJ2-7; weak D call: TRBD2 (5 bases). The CDR3 has 14 residues. V gave up 3 bases and J gave up 1 base, with 10 bases separating them. The germline gives CDR1 SGHNT, CDR2 YENEEA. CDR3: CASSFQEVSYEQYF. The CDR3 DNA is TGTGCCAGCAGCTTCCAGGAGGTTTCCTACGAGCAGTACTTC.

The rearrangement uses TRBV6-1 and TRBJ1-1; weak D call: TRBD1 (5 bases). The CDR3 consists of 14 residues. The germline V gene has CDR1 MNHNS and CDR2 SASEGT. With 6 bases removed from V and 4 bases from J, the gap between germline ends came to 15 bases. The CDR3 region is CASSDLGGTTEAFF. As DNA, the CDR3 is TGTGCCAGCAGCGATCTTGGGGGTACCACTGAAGCTTTCTTT.

The V call is TRBV6-1, the J call TRBJ2-7; 7 bases line up with TRBD1. The ends lost 6 bases at V and 0 bases at J; junction bases unmatched: 8. This CDR3 has 15 amino acids. Germline values: CDR1 MNHNS, CDR2 SASEGT. CDR3 sequence reads: CASRDTDRSSYEQYF. The CDR3 DNA sequence: TGTGCCAGCAGAGATACGGACAGGTCCTCCTACGAGCAGTACTTC.

This clonotype showed up just a few times. This rearrangement joins TRBV7-2 to TRBJ2-7; D is uncertain. This CDR3 has 14 amino acids. Per germline, CDR1 SGHTA and CDR2 FQGNSA. The ends were cut back, 5 bases at V and 2 bases at J, with 13 bases in the middle. The CDR3 spells CASSPGPPPYEQYF. The CDR3 region has the DNA TGTGCCAGCAGCCCGGGCCCCCCTCCCTACGAGCAGTACTTC.

This clonotype occurred a few times. J is TRBJ1-5 and V is TRBV28, with D possibly TRBD1 on 5 matching bases. CDR3 size: 13 residues. Trimming stripped 6 bases from V and 5 bases from J, with 11 bases between. Germline CDR1 and CDR2: MDHEN and SYDVKM. CDR3 in amino acids: CASSWGMDQPQHF. The CDR3 bases are TGTGCCAGCAGCTGGGGGATGGATCAGCCCCAGCATTTT.

This clonotype came up many times. The chain links TRBV9 to TRBJ2-3; TRBD1 aligns across 8 bases. This CDR3 region has 16 residues. Germline trimming cut 0 bases from V and 0 bases from J; bases unmatched to any gene: 3. Per germline, CDR1 SGDLS and CDR2 YYNGEE. CDR3 sequence (DNA): TGTGCCAGCAGCGTAGGAGGGACAGGCAGCACAGATACGCAGTATTTT. Amino acids: CASSVGGTGSTDTQYF.

This clonotype has only one observation. The rearrangement joins TRBV6-2 or TRBV6-3 to TRBJ2-1; D ambiguous. This CDR3 region has 13 residues. V gave up 8 bases and J gave up 8 bases, with 16 bases separating them. CDR1 is MNHEY, CDR2 SVGEGT, per germline. The CDR3 loop reads CASGYPLLDEQFF. The CDR3 DNA reads TGTGCCAGCGGCTACCCCCTTCTCGATGAGCAGTTCTTC.

In DNA form, the CDR3 reads TGTGCCAGCAGTTTATTTGGGAAATCGGACGAGCAGTACTTC. Translating it yields CASSLFGKSDEQYF. The chain employs TRBV12-3 or TRBV12-4 and TRBJ2-7; D is unclear. Trimming left V 2 bases short and J 5 bases short, with 13 bases between. This CDR3 is built from 14 residues.

The chain is built from TRBV6-2 or TRBV6-3 and TRBJ2-1, with 8 bases fitting TRBD1. Germline V gene lookup returns CDR1 MNHEY and CDR2 SVGEGT. Losses at the gene ends were 6 bases for V and 6 bases for J; bases not matched to a gene: 7. The CDR3 contains 14 residues. CDR3 in DNA: TGTGCCAGCAGGAGACAGGGGCTTGGCAATGAGCAGTTCTTC. Encoded protein: CASRRQGLGNEQFF.

The J gene is TRBJ2-5, the V gene TRBV13; 10 nucleotides match TRBD2. CDR1 is PRHDT, CDR2 FYEKMQ, per germline (reference sequence). The CDR3 is 16 amino acids. V lost 1 base to trimming and J lost 4 bases; unmatched junction nucleotides: 6. The CDR3 coding sequence is TGTGCCAGCAGCTTAGCGGGAGCGGGAGGGCGAGAGACCCAGTACTTC. Its translation is CASSLAGAGGRETQYF.

In its sample, this clonotype was seen many times. V gene TRBV18 combines with J gene TRBJ1-2; no clear D. This CDR3 is 14 amino acids long. V was cut by 5 bases and J by 8 bases, with 18 bases left in between. Germline assignment: CDR1 KGHSH and CDR2 LQKENI. CDR3 nucleotides: TGTGCCAGCTCATCCGGGCCTCTCAAAGGCGGCTACACCTTC. Amino acids: CASSSGPLKGGYTF.